This T cell receptor beta chain was captured by sequencing in a study of CD8 T cells in Susac syndrome (dated by TCRdb to the late 2010s). About the study as a whole: Among the Susac syndrome patients who were sequenced, clinically active disease was present in six and clinical remission was observed in roughly eight. At the time of blood withdrawal, Susac syndrome patients were either therapy-naive, taking corticosteroids (with some also receiving IVIg), or on IVIg alone. Repertoire sequencing was used to test whether CD8+ T cell activation and differentiation in Susac syndrome was antigen driven. Clonality of the CD8+ T cell repertoire was compared between roughly twelve healthy donors, about 14 Susac syndrome patients and fewer than 16 multiple sclerosis patients.

Turning to this clonotype: What antigen it recognizes has not been identified. It has no much larger one-base neighbor in the sample; base qualities were not kept.

RNA was extracted using the RNeasy kit, and roughly 0.5 to 1 ug of the RNA was reverse transcribed with random hexamers. TCR beta CDR3 regions were amplified with the immunoSEQ multiplex PCR assay covering 54 Vbeta and 13 Jbeta segments. To correct PCR amplification bias, a synthetic template baseline was used for both primer optimization and computational correction. The study's own analysis went as follows. Only productive sequences were kept, with reads annotated to V, D and J genes according to IMGT and analyzed in immunoSEQ Analyzer. Clonality was computed as one minus Shannon entropy normalized by log2 of the number of productive unique sequences. For each patient and control, public and private clones were evaluated within the 100 most prevalent clones. A clone was defined as Susac-specific if it was absent from the healthy and MS cohorts, from some 1,100 published viral clones and from other ImmuneACCESS disease sequences. The public reads were reanalyzed by TCRdb: fastp trimming at Q25, MiXCR alignment, in-frame beta chains only. Records with the same CDR3 protein are collapsed into one entry carrying the most frequent genes and DNA. The V and J calls follow TCRdb's processing rather than the paper's. The sample yields about 100,000 distinct CDR3 sequences; about 95% were counted once. The ten biggest clones cover 0.3% of the sample.

Peripheral blood CD8+ and CD4+ T cells from healthy donors, Susac syndrome patients and multiple sclerosis patients were profiled using high-throughput TCR beta sequencing. The Susac syndrome patients fulfilled recently defined diagnostic criteria for either definite or probable disease. Bulk CD8+ and CD4+ T cells were purified magnetically by negative isolation, whereas CD8+ TEMRA cells were enriched by FACS. Blood was collected in EDTA tubes and processed within 24 hours, with PBMCs isolated through density gradient centrifugation. PBMCs intended for TCR sequencing were frozen in liquid nitrogen and were later thawed in a 37 degrees C water bath. Purity of sorted or isolated CD4+, CD8+ and CD8+ TEMRA cells was at least 90%. The CDR3 holds 13 amino acids from the cysteine to the phenylalanine. Only the CDR3 region is kept as DNA, spanning 39 bases read in frame from base 1. The junction carries 12 bases between V and J, which are trimmed by 1 base and 8 bases respectively. Reading the germline V gene (reference sequence) gives CDR1 LGHDT and CDR2 YNNKEL.

Overall study outcomes, separate from this receptor: Clonal expansion was seen in Susac syndrome CD8+ repertoires, peaking in CD8+ TEMRA cells and being greater in clinically active patients than in remitting ones. Looking at Susac-specific public clones, the researchers identified approximately 15 in the total CD8+ repertoire and roughly 5 in the CD8+ TEMRA repertoire. The TCR sequencing and HLA analysis was acknowledged to have included a relatively small number of individuals.

The rearrangement combines TRBV3-1 with TRBJ2-7; 5 matching bases give a weak D call of TRBD2. The sequence was obtained from a human donor with Susac syndrome. Sequencing used CD8+ T cells from PBMCs. The CDR3 protein sequence reads: CASSQGRPIKQYF. The DNA sequence reads TGTGCCAGCAGCCAAGGGAGGCCCATAAAGCAGTACTTC.